This T cell receptor beta chain was captured in a study of T-cell memory formation after mild COVID-19. The V and J ends lost 1 base and 3 bases respectively, with 16 bases between them. CDR3 length equals 17 residues. The germline gives CDR1 SGHTA, CDR2 FQGNSA. TCRdb reprocessed the 5' RACE reads via MiXCR and lists one record per CDR3 protein. Of 400,000 to 550,000 distinct CDR3 sequences detected, 20% to 25% appear once; the ten largest clones hold about an eighth. Sequencing was carried out using PBMCs or a T cell subset sorted from them (not recorded which). The rearrangement uses TRBV7-2 and TRBJ2-1, with no clear D. The TCR originated in an adult woman who had mild COVID-19 (a few samples of this study predate the infection). Cell type and time point are not known. The DNA for the CDR3 is TGTGCCAGCAGCTTAGTTGGGTCCTACCCCAACTACAATGAGCAGTTCTTC. Translating gives CASSLVGSYPNYNEQFF.